This TCR beta chain is from a study of blood T cells in healthy people across ages. V was trimmed by 1 base and J by 2 bases, leaving 6 bases between them. CDR3 length: 15 amino acids. The germline V gene encodes CDR1 SNHLY and CDR2 FYNNEI. The use of a sample-barcoded 5' primer and a J-beta primer mix characterized a second PCR of roughly 6 to 11 cycles. Each CDR3 protein is one row after TCRdb ran MiXCR on the 5' RACE reads. The sample has about 930,000 distinct CDR3 sequences, roughly 28% seen once; the top ten hold approximately 10%. These data also formed part of another study, on T cells of mothers and their children.

The source material was blood. V and J are TRBV2 and TRBJ2-6, with unresolved D. This TCR was sampled from a middle-aged woman in good health. CDR3 DNA: TGTGCCAGCAGTGAAGGAGCAGCTGGGGCCAACGTCCTGACTTTC. This codes for CASSEGAAGANVLTF.